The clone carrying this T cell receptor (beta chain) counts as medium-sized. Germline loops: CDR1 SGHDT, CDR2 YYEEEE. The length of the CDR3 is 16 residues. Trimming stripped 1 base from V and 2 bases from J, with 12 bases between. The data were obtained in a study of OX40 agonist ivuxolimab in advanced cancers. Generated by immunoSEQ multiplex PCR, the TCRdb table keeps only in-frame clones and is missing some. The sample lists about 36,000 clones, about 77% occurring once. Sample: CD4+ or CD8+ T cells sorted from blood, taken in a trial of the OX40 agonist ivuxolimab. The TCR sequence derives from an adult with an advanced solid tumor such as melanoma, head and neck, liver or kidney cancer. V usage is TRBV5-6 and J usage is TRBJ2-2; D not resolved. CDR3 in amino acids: CASSLYAPFNTGELFF. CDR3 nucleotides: TGTGCCAGCAGCTTGTACGCGCCTTTTAACACCGGGGAGCTGTTTTTT.